This T cell receptor beta chain is drawn from a study of blood T cell repertoires in COVID-19. In the study overall: For recovered donors of Cohort 3, there were two negative PCRs, clearance, or symptom resolution. T cells, B-cell-depleted T cells, or PBMCs provided the cDNA or gDNA that served as material.

Germline assignment: CDR1 MNHEY and CDR2 SMNVEV (reference sequence). The CDR3 spans 15 residues. V lost 3 bases, J lost 6 bases, and 6 bases stayed unmatched. Using immunoSEQ multiplex PCR, the repertoire was profiled, and TCRdb retains in-frame clones only, with some absent. The profile shows hundreds of thousands of clones, 88% of them singletons. Across 20 to 25 US areas, participants ranged in age from roughly 18 to 89 years. Clinical history as reported by participants underpinned cohort assignment. The clonotype was recovered from a woman aged 60-75 years in a cohort exposed to, infected with or recovered from COVID-19 (not recorded which). J is TRBJ2-2 and V is TRBV27, with 8 bases matching TRBD1. Sequencing was performed on PBMCs or T cells enriched from blood (not recorded which). DNA of the CDR3: TGTGCCAGCAGTTTTCCCGGACAGGGCCCCGGGGAGCTGTTTTTT. Protein sequence: CASSFPGQGPGELFF.